The text below deals with one T cell receptor beta chain. The authors used template switching to add a universal primer site and gave cDNA unique molecular identifiers. TCRdb re-called the 5' RACE reads through MiXCR, storing one row per CDR3 protein. The sample consists of 650,000 to 800,000 distinct CDR3 sequences, more than 6.5% of them appearing once. The CDR3 runs to 17 residues. Trimming cost V 3 bases and J 5 bases, with 20 bases left between them. This entry comes from a study of identical twins. Another study also made use of these data, one on yellow fever vaccine responses in identical twins.

V is TRBV23-1 and J is TRBJ2-1; possible D gene TRBD2, 5 bases. TRBV23-1 is given ORF status, its function remaining uncertain. Sequencing was carried out using PBMCs. This TCR was sampled from a woman aged 18 to 35 in good health. CDR3 coding DNA: TGCGCCAGCAGTCAGCGTTTCGGGCAGCCGGGGAACAATGAGCAGTTCTTC. Protein product: CASSQRFGQPGNNEQFF.